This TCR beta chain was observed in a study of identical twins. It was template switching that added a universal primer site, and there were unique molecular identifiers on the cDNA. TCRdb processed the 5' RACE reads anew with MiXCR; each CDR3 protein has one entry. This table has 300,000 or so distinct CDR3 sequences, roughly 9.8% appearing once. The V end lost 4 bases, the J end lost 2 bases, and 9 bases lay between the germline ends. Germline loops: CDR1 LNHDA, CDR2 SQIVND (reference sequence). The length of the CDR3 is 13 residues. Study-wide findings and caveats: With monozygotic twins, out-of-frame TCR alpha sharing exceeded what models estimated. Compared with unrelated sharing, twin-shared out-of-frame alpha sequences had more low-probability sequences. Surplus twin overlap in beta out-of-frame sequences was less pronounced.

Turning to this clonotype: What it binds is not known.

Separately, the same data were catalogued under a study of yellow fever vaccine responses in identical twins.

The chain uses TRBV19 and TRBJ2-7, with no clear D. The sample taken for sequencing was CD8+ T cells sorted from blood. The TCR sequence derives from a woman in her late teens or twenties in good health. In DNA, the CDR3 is TGTGCCAGTAGTAAGAGGCCTACCTACGAGCAGTACTTC. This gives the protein CASSKRPTYEQYF.